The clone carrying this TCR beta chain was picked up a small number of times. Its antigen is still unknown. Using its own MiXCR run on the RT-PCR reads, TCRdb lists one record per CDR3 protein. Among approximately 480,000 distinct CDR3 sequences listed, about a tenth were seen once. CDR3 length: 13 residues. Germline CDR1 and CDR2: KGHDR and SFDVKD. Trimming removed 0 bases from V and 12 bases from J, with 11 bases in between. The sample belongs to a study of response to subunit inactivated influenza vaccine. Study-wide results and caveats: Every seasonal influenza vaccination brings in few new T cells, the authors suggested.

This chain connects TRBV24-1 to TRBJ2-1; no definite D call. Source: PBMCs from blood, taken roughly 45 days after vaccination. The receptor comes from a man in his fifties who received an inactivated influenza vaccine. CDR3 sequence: CATSDLSPDVQFF. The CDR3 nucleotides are TGTGCCACCAGTGATTTGTCTCCAGACGTGCAGTTCTTC.